A single sample gave rise to the 12 T cell receptor beta chains below, sequenced in a study of blood T cell repertoires in COVID-19. The protocol was immunoSEQ multiplex PCR, while the TCRdb copy is restricted to in-frame clones and leaves out a portion. This table holds over 35,000 clones, roughly nine tenths found once. Specimen: peripheral blood. The receptor source for this set is a man in his 70s with active COVID-19.

The chain couples TRBV15 to TRBJ2-3, with D maybe TRBD2 (6 bases). CDR1 is LNHNV and CDR2 is YYDKDF in the germline V gene (reference sequence). Trimming left V 7 bases short and J 2 bases short, with 13 bases between. The CDR3 contains 14 residues. For the CDR3, the DNA is TGTGCCACCACCCCCGGGACTTTCACAGATACGCAGTATTTT. The encoded protein is CATTPGTFTDTQYF.

The chain employs TRBV6-1 and TRBJ2-1; 10 nucleotides align to TRBD2. This CDR3 has 14 amino acids. Unmatched junction bases numbered 3, after V lost 6 bases and J lost 4 bases. Germline CDR1 MNHNS, CDR2 SASEGT. The DNA of the CDR3 is TGTGCCAGCAGCCGGACTAGCGGATACAATGAGCAGTTCTTC. This translates into CASSRTSGYNEQFF.

V gene TRBV7-9 combines with J gene TRBJ2-3; weak D call: TRBD2 (5 bases). This CDR3 has 13 residues. Trimming removed 0 bases at V and 5 bases at J, with 6 bases between. Germline CDR1 is SEHNR and CDR2 is FQNEAQ (reference sequence). The CDR3 sequence: CASSLAGGDTQYF. CDR3 nucleotides: TGTGCCAGCAGCTTAGCAGGAGGAGATACGCAGTATTTT.

CDR3 loop: CASSLTGVRVYEQYF. As DNA, the CDR3 is TGTGCCAGCAGTTTAACGGGGGTTCGGGTCTACGAGCAGTACTTC. The rearrangement uses TRBV27 and TRBJ2-7; weak D call: TRBD2 (6 bases). The ends were cut back, 2 bases at V and 3 bases at J, with 14 bases in the middle. Germline CDR1 and CDR2: MNHEY and SMNVEV (reference sequence). The CDR3 is made up of 15 amino acids.

The chain joins TRBV6-2 or TRBV6-3 to TRBJ2-7, with a tentative D call TRBD1 (6 bases). Trimming took off 6 bases at V and 6 bases at J, with 18 bases between the two ends. CDR3 length: 14 amino acids. The germline V gene encodes CDR1 MNHEY and CDR2 SVGEGT. As DNA, the CDR3 is TGTGCCAGCAGCACTAACAGGGCTCCCTTCGAGCAGTACTTC. Protein: CASSTNRAPFEQYF.

The V call is TRBV29-1, the J call TRBJ2-1, with D unresolved. Germline V gene lookup returns CDR1 SQVTM and CDR2 ANQGSEA. The V gene lost 5 bases and the J gene lost 4 bases, with 12 bases spanning the gap. The CDR3 consists of 13 residues. The CDR3 bases are TGCAGCGTTACGGGTATTTCATACAATGAGCAGTTCTTC. Translation gives CSVTGISYNEQFF.

This chain connects TRBV7-2 to TRBJ2-1; 9 positions match TRBD1. The length of the CDR3 is 15 residues. The J segment lost 9 bases and the V segment lost 4 bases, leaving 10 bases of the junction unmatched. CDR1 SGHTA and CDR2 FQGNSA come from the germline V gene. DNA of the CDR3: TGTGCCAGCAGCTCTCGGGACAGGGCGCTGGTTGAGCAGTTCTTC. Protein sequence: CASSSRDRALVEQFF.

The chain carries TRBV30 and TRBJ2-1, with 7 bases identical to TRBD1. Germline V CDR1 and CDR2: GTSNPN, SVGIG (reference sequence). CDR3 length: 14 amino acids. V shed 4 bases, J shed 5 bases, and the junction held 8 bases outside the gene matches. This CDR3 is CAWIPGQYNNEQFF. In DNA form, the CDR3 reads TGTGCCTGGATACCGGGACAGTATAACAATGAGCAGTTCTTC.

The rearrangement uses TRBV6-5 and TRBJ2-7, with 8 bases aligning to TRBD2. Germline assignment: CDR1 MNHEY and CDR2 SVGAGI. The junction had 5 bases not matched to a gene; V was cut back by 4 bases and J by 6 bases. The CDR3 length is 13 residues. The CDR3, as DNA: TGTGCCAGCAGTTCAGCGGGAGTGGCCGAGCAGTACTTC. It encodes CASSSAGVAEQYF.

V gene TRBV28 combines with J gene TRBJ1-2; D is undetermined. From germline, CDR1 is MDHEN and CDR2 SYDVKM. The CDR3 contains 12 residues. The V gene lost 2 bases and the J gene lost 7 bases, with 8 bases spanning the gap. The CDR3 nucleotides are TGTGCCAGCAGTTTAAAAGGAGGTGGCTACACCTTC. This encodes CASSLKGGGYTF.

This chain uses TRBV5-1 with TRBJ2-5; tentatively, D is TRBD2 (7 bases). With 0 bases removed from V and 4 bases from J, the gap between germline ends came to 13 bases. The germline CDR1 and CDR2 sequences are SGHRS and YFSETQ. CDR3 length: 15 residues. DNA for the CDR3: TGCGCCAGCAGCTTGGCCCGGGGGGCCAGAGAGACCCAGTACTTC. It specifies CASSLARGARETQYF. Together with reference TRBV5-1 and TRBJ2-5, the CDR3 gives the full variable domain: KAGVTQTPRYLIKTRGQQVTLSCSPISGHRSVSWYQQTPGQGLQFLFEYFSETQRNKGNFPGRFSGRQFSNSRSEMNVSTLELGDSALYLCASSLARGARETQYFGPGTRLLVL.

Judged by abundance, this clone is medium-sized. V is TRBV9 and J is TRBJ2-7; 11 bases line up with TRBD2. V was pared by 4 bases and J by 5 bases, with 8 bases of the junction left unmatched. The CDR3 is 15 amino acids. Germline values: CDR1 SGDLS, CDR2 YYNGEE. CDR3 bases: TGTGCCAGCAGCTCGACTAGCGGGACTATTCACGAGCAGTACTTC. This translates into CASSSTSGTIHEQYF.